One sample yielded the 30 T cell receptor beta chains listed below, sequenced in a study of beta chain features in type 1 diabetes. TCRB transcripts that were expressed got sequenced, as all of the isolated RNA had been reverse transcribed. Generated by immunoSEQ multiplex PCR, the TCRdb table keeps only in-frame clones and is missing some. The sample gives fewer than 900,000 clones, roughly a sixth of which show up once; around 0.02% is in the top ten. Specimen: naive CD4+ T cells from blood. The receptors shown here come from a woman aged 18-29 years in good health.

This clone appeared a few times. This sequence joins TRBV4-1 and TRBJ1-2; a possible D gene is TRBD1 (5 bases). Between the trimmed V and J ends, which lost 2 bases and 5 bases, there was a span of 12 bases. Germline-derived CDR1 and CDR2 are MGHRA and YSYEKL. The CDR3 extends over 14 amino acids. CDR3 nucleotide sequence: TGCGCCAGCAGCCAAACCGGGGCGATATATGGCTACACCTTC. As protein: CASSQTGAIYGYTF.

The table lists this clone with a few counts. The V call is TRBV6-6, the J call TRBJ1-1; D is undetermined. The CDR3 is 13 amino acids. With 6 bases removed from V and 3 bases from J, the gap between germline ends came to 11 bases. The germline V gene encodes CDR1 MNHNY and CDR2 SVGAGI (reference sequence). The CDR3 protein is CASRLDGDTEAFF. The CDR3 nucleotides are TGTGCCAGCAGGCTGGACGGGGACACTGAAGCTTTCTTT.

CDR3 sequence: CASSNKRTGVGNIQYF. CDR3 DNA: TGTGCCAGCAGTAACAAGAGAACAGGGGTGGGAAACATTCAGTACTTC. The chain is built from TRBV2 and TRBJ2-4; 7 nucleotides line up with TRBD1. The trim removed 5 bases at V and 6 bases at J, leaving 13 bases unmatched. Germline-derived CDR1 and CDR2 are SNHLY and FYNNEI. The CDR3 is 16 amino acids.

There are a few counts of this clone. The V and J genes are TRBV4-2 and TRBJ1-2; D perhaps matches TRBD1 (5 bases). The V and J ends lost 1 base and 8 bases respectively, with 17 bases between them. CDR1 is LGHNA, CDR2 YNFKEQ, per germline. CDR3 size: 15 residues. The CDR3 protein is CASSQGSGLEEGYTF. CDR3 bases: TGTGCCAGCAGCCAAGGGTCAGGGCTCGAGGAAGGCTACACCTTC.

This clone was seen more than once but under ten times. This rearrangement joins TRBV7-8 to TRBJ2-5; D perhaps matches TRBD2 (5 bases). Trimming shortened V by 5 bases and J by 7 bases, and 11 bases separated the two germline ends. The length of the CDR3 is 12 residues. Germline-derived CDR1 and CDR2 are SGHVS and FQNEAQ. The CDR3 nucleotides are TGTGCCAGCAGCCAGACTATCGGGACCCAGTACTTC. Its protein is CASSQTIGTQYF.

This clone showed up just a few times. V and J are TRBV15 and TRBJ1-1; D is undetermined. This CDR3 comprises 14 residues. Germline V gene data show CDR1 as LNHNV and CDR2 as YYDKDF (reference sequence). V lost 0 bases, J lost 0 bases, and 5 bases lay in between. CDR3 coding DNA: TGTGCCACCAGCAGAGATGGGATGAACACTGAAGCTTTCTTT. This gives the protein CATSRDGMNTEAFF.

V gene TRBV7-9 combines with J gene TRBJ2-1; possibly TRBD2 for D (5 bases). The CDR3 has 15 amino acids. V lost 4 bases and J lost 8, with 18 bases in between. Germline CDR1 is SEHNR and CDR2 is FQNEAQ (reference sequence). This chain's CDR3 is CASSSRFGELDEQFF. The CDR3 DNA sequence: TGTGCCAGCAGCTCCCGTTTTGGGGAGCTCGATGAGCAGTTCTTC.

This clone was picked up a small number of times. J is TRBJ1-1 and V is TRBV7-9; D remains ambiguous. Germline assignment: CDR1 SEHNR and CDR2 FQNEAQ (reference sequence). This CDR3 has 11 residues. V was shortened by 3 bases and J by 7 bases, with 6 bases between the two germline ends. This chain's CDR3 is CASSLTIEAFF. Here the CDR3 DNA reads TGTGCCAGCAGCTTGACAATTGAAGCTTTCTTT.

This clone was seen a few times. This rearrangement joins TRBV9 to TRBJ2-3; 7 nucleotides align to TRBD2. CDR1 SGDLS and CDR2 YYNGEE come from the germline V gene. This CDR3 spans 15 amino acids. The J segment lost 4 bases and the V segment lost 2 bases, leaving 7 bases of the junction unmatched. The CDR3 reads CASSVTGGEADTQYF. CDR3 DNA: TGTGCCAGCAGCGTTACGGGGGGAGAGGCAGATACGCAGTATTTT.

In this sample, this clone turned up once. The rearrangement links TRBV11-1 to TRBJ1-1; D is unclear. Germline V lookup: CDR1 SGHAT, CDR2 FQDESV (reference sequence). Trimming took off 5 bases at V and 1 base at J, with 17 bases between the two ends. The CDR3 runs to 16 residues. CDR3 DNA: TGTGCCAGCAGCCAACGGGTCTCGGGCCGGAACACTGAAGCTTTCTTT. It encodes CASSQRVSGRNTEAFF. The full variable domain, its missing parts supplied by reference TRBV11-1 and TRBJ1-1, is EAEVAQSPRYKITEKSQAVAFWCDPISGHATLYWYRQILGQGPELLVQFQDESVVDDSQLPKDRFSAERLKGVDSTLKIQPAELGDSAMYLCASSQRVSGRNTEAFFGQGTRLTVV.

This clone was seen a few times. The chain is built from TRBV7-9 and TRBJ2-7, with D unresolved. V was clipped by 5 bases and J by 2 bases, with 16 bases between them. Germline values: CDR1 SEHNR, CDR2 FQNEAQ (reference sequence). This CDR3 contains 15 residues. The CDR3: CASSPASTTTYEQYF. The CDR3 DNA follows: TGTGCCAGCAGCCCCGCGAGTACCACCACCTACGAGCAGTACTTC.

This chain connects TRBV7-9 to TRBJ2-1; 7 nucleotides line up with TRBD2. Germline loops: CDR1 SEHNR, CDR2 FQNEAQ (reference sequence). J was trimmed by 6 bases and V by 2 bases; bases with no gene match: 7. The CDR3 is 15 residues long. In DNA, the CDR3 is TGTGCCAGCAGCTTAACGCCTAGCGGATCCAATGAGCAGTTCTTC. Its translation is CASSLTPSGSNEQFF.

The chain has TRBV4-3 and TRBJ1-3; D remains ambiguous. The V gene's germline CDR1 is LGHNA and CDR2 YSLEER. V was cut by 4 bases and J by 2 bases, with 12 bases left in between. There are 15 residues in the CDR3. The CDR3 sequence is CASSPQGYAGNTIYF. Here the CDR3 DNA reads TGCGCCAGCAGCCCTCAAGGGTACGCTGGAAACACCATATATTTT.

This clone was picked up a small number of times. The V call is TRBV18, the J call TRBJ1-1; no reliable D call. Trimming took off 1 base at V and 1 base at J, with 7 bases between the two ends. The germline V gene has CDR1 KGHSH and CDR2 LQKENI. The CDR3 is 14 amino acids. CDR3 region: CASSPRRGNTEAFF. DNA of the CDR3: TGTGCCAGCTCACCACGGCGGGGGAACACTGAAGCTTTCTTT. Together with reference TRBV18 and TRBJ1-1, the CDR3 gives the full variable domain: NAGVMQNPRHLVRRRGQEARLRCSPMKGHSHVYWYRQLPEEGLKFMVYLQKENIIDESGMPKERFSAEFPKEGPSILRIQQVVRGDSAAYFCASSPRRGNTEAFFGQGTRLTVV.

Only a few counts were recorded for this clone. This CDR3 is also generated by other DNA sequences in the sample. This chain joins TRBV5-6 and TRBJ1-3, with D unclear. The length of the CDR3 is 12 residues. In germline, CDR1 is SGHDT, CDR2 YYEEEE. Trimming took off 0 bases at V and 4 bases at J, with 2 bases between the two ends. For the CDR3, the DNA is TGTGCCAGCAGCTTGGGGGGAAACACCATATATTTT. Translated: CASSLGGNTIYF.

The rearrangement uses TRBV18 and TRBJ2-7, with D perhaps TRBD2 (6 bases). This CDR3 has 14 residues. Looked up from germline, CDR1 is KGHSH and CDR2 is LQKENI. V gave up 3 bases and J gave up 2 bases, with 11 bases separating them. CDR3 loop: CASSPVAVAYEQYF. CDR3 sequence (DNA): TGTGCCAGCTCACCCGTAGCGGTTGCCTACGAGCAGTACTTC.

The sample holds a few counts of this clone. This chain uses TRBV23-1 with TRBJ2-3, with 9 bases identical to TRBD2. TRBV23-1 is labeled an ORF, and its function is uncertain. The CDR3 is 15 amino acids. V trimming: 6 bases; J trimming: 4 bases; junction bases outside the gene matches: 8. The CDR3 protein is CASSPGSGSADTQYF. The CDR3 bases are TGCGCCAGCAGCCCTGGTAGCGGGAGCGCAGATACGCAGTATTTT.

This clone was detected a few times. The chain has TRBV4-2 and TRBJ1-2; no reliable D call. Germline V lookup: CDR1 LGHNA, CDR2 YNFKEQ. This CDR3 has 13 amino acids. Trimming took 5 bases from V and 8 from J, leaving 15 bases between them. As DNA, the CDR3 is TGTGCCAGCAGCACACCACGGTTGGTGGGCTACACCTTC. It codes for CASSTPRLVGYTF.

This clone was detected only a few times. The DNA for the CDR3 is TGCGCCAGCAGCTTGGTCGGGACGCCGGAGGAAAAACTGTTTTTT. This translates into CASSLVGTPEEKLFF. The J gene is TRBJ1-4, the V gene TRBV5-1, with D possibly being TRBD1 (5 bases). Trimming took off 0 bases at V and 8 bases at J, with 14 bases between the two ends. Germline CDR1 is SGHRS and CDR2 is YFSETQ. The CDR3 covers 15 residues.

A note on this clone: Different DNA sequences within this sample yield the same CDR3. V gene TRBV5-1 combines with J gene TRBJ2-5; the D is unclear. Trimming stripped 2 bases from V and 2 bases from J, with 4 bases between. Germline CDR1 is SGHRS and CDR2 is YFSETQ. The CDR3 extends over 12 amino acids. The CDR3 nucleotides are TGCGCCAGCAGCTTATATCAAGAGACCCAGTACTTC. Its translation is CASSLYQETQYF.

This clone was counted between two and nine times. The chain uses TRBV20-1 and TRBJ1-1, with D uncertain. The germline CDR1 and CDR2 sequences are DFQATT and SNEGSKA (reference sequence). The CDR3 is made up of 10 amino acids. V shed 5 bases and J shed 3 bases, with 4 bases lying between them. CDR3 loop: CSASYTEAFF. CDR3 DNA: TGCAGTGCTTCGTACACTGAAGCTTTCTTT.

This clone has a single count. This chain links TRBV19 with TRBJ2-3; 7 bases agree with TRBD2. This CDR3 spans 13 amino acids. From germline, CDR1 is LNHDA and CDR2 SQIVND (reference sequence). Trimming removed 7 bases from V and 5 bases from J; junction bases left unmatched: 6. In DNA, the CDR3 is TGTGCCAGTACCGCGGGAGTTGGAGATACGCAGTATTTT. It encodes CASTAGVGDTQYF.

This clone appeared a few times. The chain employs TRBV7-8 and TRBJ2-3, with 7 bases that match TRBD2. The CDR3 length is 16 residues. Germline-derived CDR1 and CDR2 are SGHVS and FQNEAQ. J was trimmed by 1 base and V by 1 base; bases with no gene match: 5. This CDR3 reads CASSLDTGGGTDTQYF. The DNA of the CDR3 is TGTGCCAGCAGCTTAGATACGGGAGGCGGCACAGATACGCAGTATTTT. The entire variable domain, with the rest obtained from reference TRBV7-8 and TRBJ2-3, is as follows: GAGVSQSPRYKVAKRGQDVALRCDPISGHVSLFWYQQALGQGPEFLTYFQNEAQLDKSGLPSDRFFAERPEGSVSTLKIQRTQQEDSAVYLCASSLDTGGGTDTQYFGPGTRLTVL.

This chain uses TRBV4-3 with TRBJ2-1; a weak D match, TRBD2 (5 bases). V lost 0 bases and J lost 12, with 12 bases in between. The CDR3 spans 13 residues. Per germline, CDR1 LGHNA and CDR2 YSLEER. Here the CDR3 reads CASSQDLGVAQFF. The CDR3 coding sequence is TGCGCCAGCAGCCAAGATCTCGGGGTTGCGCAGTTCTTC.

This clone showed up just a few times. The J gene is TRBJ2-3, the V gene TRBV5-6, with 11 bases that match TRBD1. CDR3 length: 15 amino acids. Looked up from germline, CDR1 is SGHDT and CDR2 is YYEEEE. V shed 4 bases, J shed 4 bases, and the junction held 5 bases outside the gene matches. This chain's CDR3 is CASSPAGQGADTQYF. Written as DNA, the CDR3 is TGTGCCAGCAGCCCCGCGGGACAGGGGGCAGATACGCAGTATTTT.

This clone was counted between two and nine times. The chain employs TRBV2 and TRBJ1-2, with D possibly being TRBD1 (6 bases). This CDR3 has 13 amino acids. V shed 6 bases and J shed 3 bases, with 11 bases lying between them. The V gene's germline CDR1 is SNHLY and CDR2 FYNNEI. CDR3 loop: CASRDDRYYGYTF. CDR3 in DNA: TGTGCCAGCAGGGACGACAGGTACTATGGCTACACCTTC.

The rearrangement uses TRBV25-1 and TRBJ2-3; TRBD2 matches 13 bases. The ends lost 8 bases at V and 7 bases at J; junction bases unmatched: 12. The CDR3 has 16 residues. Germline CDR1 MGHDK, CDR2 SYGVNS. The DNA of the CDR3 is TGTGCCAGCGGACGCCGGACTAGCGGGAGTGTTTATACGCAGTATTTT. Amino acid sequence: CASGRRTSGSVYTQYF.

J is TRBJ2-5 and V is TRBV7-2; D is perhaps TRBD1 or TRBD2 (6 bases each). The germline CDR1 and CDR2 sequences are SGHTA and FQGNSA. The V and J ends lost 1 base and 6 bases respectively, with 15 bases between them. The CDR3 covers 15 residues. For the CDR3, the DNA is TGTGCCAGCAGCTTAGGAGGGGGGCCCCCCAAGACCCAGTACTTC. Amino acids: CASSLGGGPPKTQYF.

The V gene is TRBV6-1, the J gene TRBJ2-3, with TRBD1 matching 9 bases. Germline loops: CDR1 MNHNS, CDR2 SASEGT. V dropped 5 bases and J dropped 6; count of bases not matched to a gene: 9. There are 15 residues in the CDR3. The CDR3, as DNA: TGTGCCAGCAGTCCACCCGGGACAGGGCAGGATACGCAGTATTTT. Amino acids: CASSPPGTGQDTQYF.

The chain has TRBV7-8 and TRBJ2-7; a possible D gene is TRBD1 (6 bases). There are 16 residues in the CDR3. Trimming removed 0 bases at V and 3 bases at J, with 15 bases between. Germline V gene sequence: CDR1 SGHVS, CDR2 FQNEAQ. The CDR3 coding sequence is TGTGCCAGCAGCTTAGCGGGGAGAGGGGGTTTCTACGAGCAGTACTTC. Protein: CASSLAGRGGFYEQYF.